These T cell receptor beta chains were read from a single sample in a study of response to subunit inactivated influenza vaccine. TCRdb reanalysed the RT-PCR reads using MiXCR and keeps one entry per CDR3 protein. Of about 800,000 distinct CDR3 sequences in the sample, 21% are singletons; the top ten hold roughly a tenth. The sequencing here drew on PBMCs from blood, taken more than 4 days after vaccination. These TCRs come from a man aged 45-65 years who received an inactivated influenza vaccine. The CDR3 runs from the conserved cysteine through the conserved F or W. The order of the fields is J gene, clone size, V gene, D gene, CDR3 protein, CDR3 DNA. D genes are given only for firm matches. Clone sizes are given selectively: once, few, many, or a class where the clone is expanded.

>TRBJ1-5|few|TRBV6-2/TRBV6-3|NA
CASSFPPDSPNQPQHF
TGTGCCAGCAGTTTTCCGCCTGACAGTCCCAATCAGCCCCAGCATTTT
>TRBJ1-4|NA|TRBV27|NA
CASSSQNRLTNEKLFF
TGTGCCAGCAGTTCGCAGAACAGGTTAACTAATGAAAAACTGTTTTTT
>TRBJ2-1|few|TRBV11-2|NA
CASSLSPGLGNEQFF
TGTGCCAGCAGCTTATCACCGGGTTTAGGCAATGAGCAGTTCTTC
>TRBJ2-5|many|TRBV5-1|TRBD2
CASSLRLAGVETQYF
TGTGCCAGCAGCTTAAGACTAGCGGGAGTAGAGACCCAGTACTTC
>TRBJ2-1|NA|TRBV5-6|TRBD1
CASSLGTGSLNEQFF
TGTGCCAGCAGCTTGGGGACAGGGAGTTTGAATGAGCAGTTCTTC
>TRBJ2-7|many|TRBV12-3/TRBV12-4|NA
CASSLSGVTYEQYF
TGTGCCAGCAGTTTATCCGGCGTAACCTACGAGCAGTACTTC
>TRBJ2-1|NA|TRBV5-1|TRBD2
CASSFVGGSSYNEQFF
TGCGCCAGCAGCTTCGTGGGAGGGAGCTCCTACAATGAGCAGTTCTTC
>TRBJ2-3|NA|TRBV30|NA
CAWSQGVTDTQYF
TGTGCCTGGAGCCAGGGTGTGACAGATACGCAGTATTTT
>TRBJ2-1|many|TRBV20-1|NA
CSASYNEQFF
TGCAGTGCTAGCTACAATGAGCAGTTCTTC
>TRBJ2-1|NA|TRBV29-1|NA
CSVEEAGRSNEQFF
TGCAGCGTTGAAGAGGCAGGGAGGAGCAATGAGCAGTTCTTC
>TRBJ1-2|many|TRBV20-1|NA
CSAVRDYGYTF
TGCAGTGCTGTTCGTGACTATGGCTACACCTTC
>TRBJ2-1|few|TRBV6-2/TRBV6-3|TRBD1
CASRLTGGGYNEQFF
TGTGCCAGCAGACTGACAGGGGGAGGTTACAATGAGCAGTTCTTC
>TRBJ1-2|few|TRBV12-3/TRBV12-4|TRBD1
CASSLVGQGIGYTF
TGTGCCAGCAGTTTGGTCGGACAGGGAATAGGCTACACCTTC
>TRBJ2-2|NA|TRBV7-2|TRBD1
CASSVGQTNTGELFF
TGTGCCAGCAGCGTGGGACAGACGAACACCGGGGAGCTGTTTTTT
>TRBJ1-4|many|TRBV5-1|TRBD1
CASSSDRVNEKLFF
TGCGCCAGCAGCTCGGACAGGGTAAACGAAAAACTGTTTTTT
>TRBJ2-1|NA|TRBV25-1|TRBD2
CASSESGGWSYNEQFF
TGTGCCAGCAGTGAATCGGGAGGGTGGTCCTACAATGAGCAGTTCTTC